This is a list of T cell receptor beta chains from one sample in a study of shared clonotypes between healthy human individuals. Data came from immunoSEQ multiplex PCR; TCRdb stores just in-frame clones and leaves some out. This sample yields around 700,000 clones, of which about 80% are seen a single time; about 1.8% belongs to the top ten. Input material: memory CD4+ T cells sorted from blood. The origin of the receptors is a woman in her 30s in good health. Both conserved end residues are part of each CDR3. Each record gives: CDR3 DNA, CDR3 protein, D gene, V gene, J gene, clone size. D genes are given only for firm matches. Size tells how often a clone was seen (once, few, many) or the class of an expanded clone, and some rows leave it out.

TGTGCCAGCAGTTTAATAAATGAGCAGTTCTTC,CASSLINEQFF,NA,TRBV28,TRBJ2-1,few
TGCAGTGCCCCAGGACCGGGAGGCTACACCTTC,CSAPGPGGYTF,NA,TRBV20-1,TRBJ1-2,NA
TGTGCCAGCAGTCGGGACGGAACTAACTATGGCTACACCTTC,CASSRDGTNYGYTF,NA,TRBV6-6,TRBJ1-2,NA
TGTGCCAGCAGCGTAGATCTGGAATCTGAAGCTTTCTTT,CASSVDLESEAFF,NA,TRBV9,TRBJ1-1,many
TGTGCCAGCAGGGGCGGACCGAACTATGGCTACACCTTC,CASRGGPNYGYTF,NA,TRBV6-1,TRBJ1-2,NA
TGTGCCACCGATGGGGGGAACAATGAGCAGTTCTTC,CATDGGNNEQFF,NA,TRBV19,TRBJ2-1,few
TGTGCCAGCAGGCGTATCCAGGGTCTGTACAATGAGCAGTTCTTC,CASRRIQGLYNEQFF,NA,TRBV11-2,TRBJ2-1,NA
TGTGCCAGCACCATAAGGTTGTCGACTCCAACCGGGGAGCTGTTTTTT,CASTIRLSTPTGELFF,NA,TRBV27,TRBJ2-2,NA
TGTGCCAGCAGCTTAGGTTTCAATCAGCCCCAGCATTTT,CASSLGFNQPQHF,NA,TRBV11-2,TRBJ1-5,few
TGTGCCAGCAGCTTCGGGACAGGTGTTCCCGATAGCAATCAGCCCCAGCATTTT,CASSFGTGVPDSNQPQHF,TRBD1,TRBV5-4,TRBJ1-5,NA
TGTGCCAGCAGCTCCTGGGGATCTAATGAAAAACTGTTTTTT,CASSSWGSNEKLFF,NA,TRBV5-4,TRBJ1-4,NA
TGTGCCATCAGTGAGGGGTTTGGAGGAAGCACAGATACGCAGTATTTT,CAISEGFGGSTDTQYF,NA,TRBV10-3,TRBJ2-3,NA
TGCGCCAGCAGCCCTCGGACAGTGAGGAACATTCAGTACTTC,CASSPRTVRNIQYF,NA,TRBV4-1,TRBJ2-4,NA
TGTGCCAGCAGTGAAAATACCGGGGGCTCCTACAATGAGCAGTTCTTC,CASSENTGGSYNEQFF,NA,TRBV25-1,TRBJ2-1,NA
TGCGCCAGCAGTCGCGTCGCGGGACAGGGCCCCTACGAGCAGTACTTC,CASSRVAGQGPYEQYF,TRBD1,TRBV23-1,TRBJ2-7,NA
TGTGCCAGCTCACCATGGGGCGGGCATGACTCTGGGGCCAACGTCCTGACTTTC,CASSPWGGHDSGANVLTF,NA,TRBV18,TRBJ2-6,NA
TGTGCCAGCAGCCCGGATCAGCAAGAGACCCAGTACTTC,CASSPDQQETQYF,NA,TRBV7-2,TRBJ2-5,NA
TGTGCCAGCAGCCTCTCAATCCAAGAGACCCAGTACTTC,CASSLSIQETQYF,NA,TRBV5-4,TRBJ2-5,NA
TGTGCCAGCAACTTAGGGGGCAACCAAGAGACCCAGTACTTC,CASNLGGNQETQYF,TRBD1,TRBV7-9,TRBJ2-5,few
TGTGCCTGGAGTGTATGGCTAGGGGCTAATGAAAAACTGTTTTTT,CAWSVWLGANEKLFF,NA,TRBV30,TRBJ1-4,NA
TGTGCCTGGAGTGTTCTAGAGGGGCACAATGAGCAGTTCTTC,CAWSVLEGHNEQFF,NA,TRBV30,TRBJ2-1,few
TGTGCCAGCAGGCTTTCGGGGACAGGGGTCGAGACCCAGTACTTC,CASRLSGTGVETQYF,TRBD1,TRBV28,TRBJ2-5,NA
TGTGCCAGCAGCTTAGACTACTACAATGAGCAGTTCTTC,CASSLDYYNEQFF,NA,TRBV7-7,TRBJ2-1,NA
TGTGCCAGCAGCTTAAGGGGGTCTTATGGCTACACCTTC,CASSLRGSYGYTF,NA,TRBV13,TRBJ1-2,many
TGTGCCAGTATCCTGGAACAGGACAGGGCCTCGGAGACCCAGTACTTC,CASILEQDRASETQYF,TRBD1,TRBV19,TRBJ2-5,NA
TGTGCCAGCAGCCCGGGGCAGAACTACAATGAGCAGTTCTTC,CASSPGQNYNEQFF,NA,TRBV11-2,TRBJ2-1,many
TGTGCCAGCAGCTTAGACCGGACAGGGATTTGTATCGAGCCCCAGCATTTT,CASSLDRTGICIEPQHF,TRBD1,TRBV11-3,TRBJ1-5,many
TGTGCCAGCAGTCCGGGACAGGGCTCTCAGCCCCAGCATTTT,CASSPGQGSQPQHF,TRBD1,TRBV27,TRBJ1-5,NA
TGTGCCAGCAGCTTTGTAGCGGGAGGACAAGAGACCCAGTACTTC,CASSFVAGGQETQYF,TRBD2,TRBV7-7,TRBJ2-5,NA
TGTGCCAGCAGTGCGACACCCATAGCGGGAGGGGGAGATACGCAGTATTTT,CASSATPIAGGGDTQYF,TRBD2,TRBV6-1,TRBJ2-3,few